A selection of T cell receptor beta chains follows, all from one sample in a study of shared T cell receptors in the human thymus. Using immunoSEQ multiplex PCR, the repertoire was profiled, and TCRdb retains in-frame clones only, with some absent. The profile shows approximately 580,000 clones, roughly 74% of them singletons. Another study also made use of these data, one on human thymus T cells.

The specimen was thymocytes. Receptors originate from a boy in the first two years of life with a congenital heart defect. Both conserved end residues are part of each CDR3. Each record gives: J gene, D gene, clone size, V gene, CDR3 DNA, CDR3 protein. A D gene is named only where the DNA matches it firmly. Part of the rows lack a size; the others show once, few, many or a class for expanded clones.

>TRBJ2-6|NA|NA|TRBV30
TGTGCCTGGAGTAACAGCTACCCCTCTGGGGCCAACGTCCTGACTTTC
CAWSNSYPSGANVLTF
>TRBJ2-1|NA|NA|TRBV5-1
TGCGCCAGCCGATCGAACAGGATGATCCTAAAAAATGAGCAGTTCTTC
CASRSNRMILKNEQFF
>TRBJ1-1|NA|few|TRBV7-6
TGTGCCAGCAGCTCCCAGGACCGACTCTGGGGACAAAACACTGAAGCTTTCTTT
CASSSQDRLWGQNTEAFF
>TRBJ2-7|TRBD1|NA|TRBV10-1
TGCGCCACCGCGACAGGGCAGTTGAAGGAGCAGTACTTC
CATATGQLKEQYF
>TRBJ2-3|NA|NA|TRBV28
TGTGCCAGCAGTTCCGGGCAGGGGCGCACAGATACGCAGTATTTT
CASSSGQGRTDTQYF
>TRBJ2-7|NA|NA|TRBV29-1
TGCAGCGTTGCCGTAGTAAGCTCCTACGAGCAGTACTTC
CSVAVVSSYEQYF
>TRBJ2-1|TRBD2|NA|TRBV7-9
TGTGCCAGCGGAACATTAGCGGGAACCCGAGGGTGGGAGCAGTTCTTC
CASGTLAGTRGWEQFF
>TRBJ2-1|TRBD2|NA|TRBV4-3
TGCGCCAGCAGCCAAGGACGGACTAGACTGCAGAATGAGCAGTTCTTC
CASSQGRTRLQNEQFF
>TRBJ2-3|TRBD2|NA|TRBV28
TGTGCCAGCAGTTTAATCGCGGGAGGAGATACGCAGTATTTT
CASSLIAGGDTQYF
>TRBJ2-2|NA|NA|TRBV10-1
TGCGCCAGCAGTGAGTCGGGCGGAGGGAACACCGGGGAGCTGTTTTTT
CASSESGGGNTGELFF
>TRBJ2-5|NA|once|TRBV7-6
TGTGCCAGCAGCCTCCGGCGGGCTACCCAAGGGACCCAGTACTTC
CASSLRRATQGTQYF
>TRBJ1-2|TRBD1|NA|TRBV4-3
TGCGCCAGCAGCCAATATGGACAGGGAAGAGGCTACACCTTC
CASSQYGQGRGYTF
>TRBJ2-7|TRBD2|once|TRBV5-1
TGCGCCAGCAGCTTGAGCGGGACGTACGAGCAGTACTTC
CASSLSGTYEQYF
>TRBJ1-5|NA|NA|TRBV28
TGTGCCAGCAGGATGGGCCACTTGAGTCAGCCCCAGCATTTT
CASRMGHLSQPQHF
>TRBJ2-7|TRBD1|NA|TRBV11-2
TGTGCCAGCAGCTTAGACGGCGGGACAGGGGGTCACTCCTACGAGCAGTACTTC
CASSLDGGTGGHSYEQYF
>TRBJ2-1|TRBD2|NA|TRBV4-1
TGCGCCAGCAGCCATCCGAGGACTAGCGGGAGTTGGTCCTACAATGAGCAGTTCTTC
CASSHPRTSGSWSYNEQFF
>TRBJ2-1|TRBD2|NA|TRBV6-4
TGTGCCAGCAGTGACAAGCGGGAGATCCTCCCAAAAAATGAGCAGTTCTTC
CASSDKREILPKNEQFF
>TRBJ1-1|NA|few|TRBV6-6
TGTGCCAGCCTGGCCCTCGGGAGTGAAGCTTTCTTT
CASLALGSEAFF
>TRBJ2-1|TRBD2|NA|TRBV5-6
TGTGCCAGCAGCTTGGGGCGGGAGGCCTACAATGAGCAGTTCTTC
CASSLGREAYNEQFF
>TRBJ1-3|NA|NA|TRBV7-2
TGTGCCAGCAGTGACCGACTCTCTGGAAACACCATATATTTT
CASSDRLSGNTIYF
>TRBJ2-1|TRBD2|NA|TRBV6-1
TGTGCCAGCAGTCAGCGGGGGGAATACAATGAGCAGTTCTTC
CASSQRGEYNEQFF
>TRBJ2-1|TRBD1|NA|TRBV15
TGTGCCACCCGAACCGGGACAGCTCCAAATGAGCAGTTCTTC
CATRTGTAPNEQFF
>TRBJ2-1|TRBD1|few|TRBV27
TGTGCCAGCAGTCTGACAGGGGGCTTGAATGAGCAGTTCTTC
CASSLTGGLNEQFF
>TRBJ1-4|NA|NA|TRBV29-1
TGCAGCGTTGAAGATCTAAGGGAGGAAAGAAAAACTAATGAAAAACTGTTTTTT
CSVEDLREERKTNEKLFF
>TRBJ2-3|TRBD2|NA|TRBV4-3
TGCGCCAGCAGCCGAGGGACTAGCGGGAGGCCGTCCCCGGCAGATACGCAGTATTTT
CASSRGTSGRPSPADTQYF
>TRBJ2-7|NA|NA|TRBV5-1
TGCGCCAGCAGCTTGGGTCGGTTCTCCTACGAGCAGTACTTC
CASSLGRFSYEQYF